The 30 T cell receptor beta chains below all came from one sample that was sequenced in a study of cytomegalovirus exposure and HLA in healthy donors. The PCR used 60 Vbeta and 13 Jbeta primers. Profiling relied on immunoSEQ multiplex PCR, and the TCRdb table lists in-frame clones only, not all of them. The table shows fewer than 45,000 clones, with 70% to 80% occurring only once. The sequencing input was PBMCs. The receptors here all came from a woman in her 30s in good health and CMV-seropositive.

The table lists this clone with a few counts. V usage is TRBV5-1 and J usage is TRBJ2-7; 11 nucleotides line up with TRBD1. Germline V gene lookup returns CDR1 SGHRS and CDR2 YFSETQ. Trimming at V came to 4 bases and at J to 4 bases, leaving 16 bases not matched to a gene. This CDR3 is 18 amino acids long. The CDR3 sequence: CASSNRTGGAYLSYEQYF. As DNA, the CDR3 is TGCGCCAGCAGCAATCGGACAGGGGGCGCGTATCTTTCGTACGAGCAGTACTTC.

The CDR3 sequence: CASSEGGGRWTEAFF. The CDR3 region has the DNA TGTGCCAGCAGTGAAGGGGGGGGCAGGTGGACTGAAGCTTTCTTT. The rearrangement links TRBV6-1 to TRBJ1-1, with a possible D match to TRBD1 (6 bases). Per the germline V gene, CDR1 is MNHNS and CDR2 is SASEGT. Trimming took 1 base from V and 5 from J, leaving 14 bases between them. The CDR3 is made up of 15 amino acids.

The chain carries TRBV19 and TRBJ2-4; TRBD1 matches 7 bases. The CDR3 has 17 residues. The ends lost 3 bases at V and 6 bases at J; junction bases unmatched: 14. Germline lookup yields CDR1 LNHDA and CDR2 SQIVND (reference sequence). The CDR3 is CASSMGRGGTGRNIQYF. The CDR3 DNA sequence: TGTGCCAGTAGTATGGGAAGAGGGGGCACGGGTAGAAACATTCAGTACTTC.

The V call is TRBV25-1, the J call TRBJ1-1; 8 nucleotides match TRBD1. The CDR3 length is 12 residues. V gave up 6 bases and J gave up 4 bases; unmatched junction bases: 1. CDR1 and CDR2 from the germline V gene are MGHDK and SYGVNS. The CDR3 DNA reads TGTGCCAGCAGAACAGGGGGCACTGAAGCTTTCTTT. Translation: CASRTGGTEAFF.

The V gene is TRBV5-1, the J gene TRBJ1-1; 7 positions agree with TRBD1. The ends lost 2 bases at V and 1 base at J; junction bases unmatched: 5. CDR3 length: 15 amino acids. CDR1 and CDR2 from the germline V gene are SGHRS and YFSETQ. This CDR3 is CASSFWTGQNTEAFF. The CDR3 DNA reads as TGCGCCAGCAGCTTCTGGACAGGCCAGAACACTGAAGCTTTCTTT.

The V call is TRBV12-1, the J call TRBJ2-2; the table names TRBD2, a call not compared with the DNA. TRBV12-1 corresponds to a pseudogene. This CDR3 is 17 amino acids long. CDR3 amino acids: CASSFALAGGNTGELFF. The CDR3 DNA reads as TGTGCCAGCAGCTTTGCGCTAGCGGGAGGGAACACCGGGGAGCTGTTTTTT.

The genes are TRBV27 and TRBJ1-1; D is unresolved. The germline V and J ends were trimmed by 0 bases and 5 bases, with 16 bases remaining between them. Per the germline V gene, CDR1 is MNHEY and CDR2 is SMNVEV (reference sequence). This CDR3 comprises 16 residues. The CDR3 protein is CASSLSQGGRGTEAFF. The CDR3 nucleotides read TGTGCCAGCAGTTTATCCCAAGGAGGGCGCGGGACTGAAGCTTTCTTT.

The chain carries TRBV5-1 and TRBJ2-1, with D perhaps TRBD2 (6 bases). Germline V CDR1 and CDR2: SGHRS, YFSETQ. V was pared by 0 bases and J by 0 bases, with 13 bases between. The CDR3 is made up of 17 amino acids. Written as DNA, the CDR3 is TGCGCCAGCAGCTTGGGAGGGCTAGCGACCTCCTACAATGAGCAGTTCTTC. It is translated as CASSLGGLATSYNEQFF.

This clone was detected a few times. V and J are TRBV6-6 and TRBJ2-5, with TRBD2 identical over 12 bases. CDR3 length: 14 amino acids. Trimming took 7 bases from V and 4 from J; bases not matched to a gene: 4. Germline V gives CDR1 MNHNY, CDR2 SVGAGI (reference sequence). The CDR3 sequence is CASKLAGGRETQYF. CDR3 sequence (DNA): TGTGCCAGCAAACTAGCGGGAGGCAGAGAGACCCAGTACTTC.

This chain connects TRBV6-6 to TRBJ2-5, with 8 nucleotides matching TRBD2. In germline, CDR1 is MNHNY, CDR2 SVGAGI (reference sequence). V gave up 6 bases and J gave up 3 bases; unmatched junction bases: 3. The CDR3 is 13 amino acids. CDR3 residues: CASSQAGEETQYF. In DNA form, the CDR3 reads TGTGCCAGCAGCCAAGCGGGGGAAGAGACCCAGTACTTC.

The CDR3 bases are TGTGCCAGCAGCCGGGGACAGGGGGCCAGGGACGGCTACACCTTC. Encoded protein: CASSRGQGARDGYTF. This sequence joins TRBV11-2 and TRBJ1-2; 12 nucleotides agree with TRBD1. The CDR3 is 15 amino acids. Germline CDR1 and CDR2: SGHAT and FQNNGV. V shed 5 bases, J shed 8 bases, and the junction held 9 bases outside the gene matches.

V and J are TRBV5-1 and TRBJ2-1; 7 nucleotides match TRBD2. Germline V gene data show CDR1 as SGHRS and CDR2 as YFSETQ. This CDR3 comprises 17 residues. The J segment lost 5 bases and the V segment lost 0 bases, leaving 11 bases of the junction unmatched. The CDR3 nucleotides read TGCGCCAGCAGCTTGGTATTGGGCGGGAGCCAAAACAATGAGCAGTTCTTC. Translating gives CASSLVLGGSQNNEQFF.

CDR3 region: CASSPGQGAYGYTF. The DNA of the CDR3 is TGTGCCAGCAGCCCAGGACAGGGGGCCTATGGCTACACCTTC. The chain is built from TRBV7-9 and TRBJ1-2, with TRBD1 matching over 11 bases. Germline-derived CDR1 and CDR2 are SEHNR and FQNEAQ (reference sequence). The trim removed 5 bases at V and 4 bases at J, leaving 3 bases unmatched. The CDR3 is 14 amino acids.

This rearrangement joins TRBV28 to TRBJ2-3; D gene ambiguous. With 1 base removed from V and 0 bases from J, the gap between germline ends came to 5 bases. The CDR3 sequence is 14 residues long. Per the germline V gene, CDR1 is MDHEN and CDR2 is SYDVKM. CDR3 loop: CASSLYSSTDTQYF. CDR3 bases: TGTGCCAGCAGTTTATACTCTAGCACAGATACGCAGTATTTT. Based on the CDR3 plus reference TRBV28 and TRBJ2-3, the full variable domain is DVKVTQSSRYLVKRTGEKVFLECVQDMDHENMFWYRQDPGLGLRLIYFSYDVKMKEKGDIPEGYSVSREKKERFSLILESASTNQTSMYLCASSLYSSTDTQYFGPGTRLTVL.

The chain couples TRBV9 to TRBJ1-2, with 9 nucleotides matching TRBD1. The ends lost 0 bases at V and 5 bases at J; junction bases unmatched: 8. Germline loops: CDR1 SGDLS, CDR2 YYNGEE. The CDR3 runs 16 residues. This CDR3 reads CASSVGGTGGKYGYTF. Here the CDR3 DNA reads TGTGCCAGCAGCGTAGGTGGCACAGGGGGCAAATATGGCTACACCTTC.

The CDR3 protein is CASSTVWGLPLEQYF. Here the CDR3 DNA reads TGTGCCAGCAGCACCGTCTGGGGCCTTCCACTGGAGCAGTACTTC. This chain uses TRBV5-5 with TRBJ2-7; perhaps TRBD1 as D (5 bases). The CDR3 is 15 residues long. V was pared by 4 bases and J by 7 bases, with 21 bases between. The V gene's germline CDR1 is SGHKS and CDR2 YYEKEE (reference sequence). Full variable domain (rest looked up from reference TRBV5-5 and TRBJ2-7): DAGVTQSPTHLIKTRGQQVTLRCSPISGHKSVSWYQQVLGQGPQFIFQYYEKEERGRGNFPDRFSARQFPNYSSELNVNALLLGDSALYLCASSTVWGLPLEQYFGPGTRLTVT.

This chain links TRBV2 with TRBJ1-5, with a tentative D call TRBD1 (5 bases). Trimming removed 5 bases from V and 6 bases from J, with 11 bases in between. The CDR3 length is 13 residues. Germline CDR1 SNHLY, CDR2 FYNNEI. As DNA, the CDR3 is TGTGCCAGCAGTTCAGGGCTGGCTCAGCCCCAGCATTTT. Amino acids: CASSSGLAQPQHF.

The CDR3 DNA follows: TGTGCCATCAGCGCAGGGGGCGGTAACACTGAAGCTTTCTTT. It yields the protein CAISAGGGNTEAFF. The chain recombines TRBV10-3 with TRBJ1-1; 8 bases fit TRBD1. The V gene end was trimmed by 6 bases and the J gene end by 2 bases; junction bases not matched to a gene: 5. CDR1 is ENHRY, CDR2 SYGVKD, per germline. CDR3 length: 14 residues.

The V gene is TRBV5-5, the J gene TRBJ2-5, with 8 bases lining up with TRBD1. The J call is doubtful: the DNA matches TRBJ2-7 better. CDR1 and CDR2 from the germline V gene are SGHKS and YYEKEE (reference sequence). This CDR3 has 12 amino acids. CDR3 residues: CASDRGGSEQYF. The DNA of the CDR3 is TGTGCCAGCGACAGGGGTGGATCCGAGCAGTACTTC.

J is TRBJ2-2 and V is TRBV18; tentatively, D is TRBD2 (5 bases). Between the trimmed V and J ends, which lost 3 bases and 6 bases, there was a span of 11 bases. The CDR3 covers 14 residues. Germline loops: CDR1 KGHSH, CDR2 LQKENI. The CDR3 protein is CASSPTLRAGELFF. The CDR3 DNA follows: TGTGCCAGCTCACCCACCTTGCGGGCCGGGGAGCTGTTTTTT.

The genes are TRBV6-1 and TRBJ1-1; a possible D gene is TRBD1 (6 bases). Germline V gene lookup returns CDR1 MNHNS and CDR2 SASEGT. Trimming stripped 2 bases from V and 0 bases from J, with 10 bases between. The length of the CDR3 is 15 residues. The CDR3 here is CASSEHGQMNTEAFF. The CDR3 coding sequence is TGTGCCAGCAGTGAACACGGACAGATGAACACTGAAGCTTTCTTT.

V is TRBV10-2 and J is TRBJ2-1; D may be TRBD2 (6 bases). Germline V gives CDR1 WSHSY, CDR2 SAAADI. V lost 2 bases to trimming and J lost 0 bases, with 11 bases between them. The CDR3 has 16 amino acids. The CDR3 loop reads CASSEPIGSSYNEQFF. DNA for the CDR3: TGCGCCAGCAGTGAGCCGATCGGGAGCTCCTACAATGAGCAGTTCTTC.

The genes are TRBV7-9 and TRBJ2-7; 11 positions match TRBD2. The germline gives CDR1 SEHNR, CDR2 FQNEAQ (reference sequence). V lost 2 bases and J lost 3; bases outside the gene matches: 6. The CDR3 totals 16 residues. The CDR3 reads CASSLLTSGAHYEQYF. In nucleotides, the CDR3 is TGTGCCAGCAGCTTACTGACTAGCGGGGCCCACTACGAGCAGTACTTC.

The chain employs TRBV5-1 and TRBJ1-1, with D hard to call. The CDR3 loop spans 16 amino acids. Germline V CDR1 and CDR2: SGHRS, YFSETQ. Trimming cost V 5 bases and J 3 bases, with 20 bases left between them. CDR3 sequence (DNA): TGCGCCAGCAGATCAGTCCCGGGAGGAATGTACACTGAAGCTTTCTTT. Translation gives CASRSVPGGMYTEAFF.

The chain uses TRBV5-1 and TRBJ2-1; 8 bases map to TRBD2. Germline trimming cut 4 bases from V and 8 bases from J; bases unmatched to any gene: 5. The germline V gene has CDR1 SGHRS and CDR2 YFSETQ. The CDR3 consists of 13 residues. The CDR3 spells CASSQLLADEQFF. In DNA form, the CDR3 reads TGCGCCAGCAGCCAATTACTAGCGGATGAGCAGTTCTTC.

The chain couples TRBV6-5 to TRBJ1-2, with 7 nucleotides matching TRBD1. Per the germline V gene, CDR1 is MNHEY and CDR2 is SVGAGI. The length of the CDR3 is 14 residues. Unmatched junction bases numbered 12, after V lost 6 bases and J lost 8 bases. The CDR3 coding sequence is TGTGCCAGCAGGGACAGGAGGAGTCCGGGCGGCTACACCTTC. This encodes CASRDRRSPGGYTF.

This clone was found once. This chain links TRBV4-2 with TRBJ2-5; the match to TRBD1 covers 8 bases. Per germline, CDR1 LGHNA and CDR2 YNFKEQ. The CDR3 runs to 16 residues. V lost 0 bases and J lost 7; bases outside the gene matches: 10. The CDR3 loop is CASSQDGAGGLGTQYF. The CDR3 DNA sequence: TGTGCCAGCAGCCAAGATGGGGCAGGGGGCCTGGGGACCCAGTACTTC.

DNA of the CDR3: TGTGCCAGCGCCGCTAGCGGGAGGGCGGGGACCCAGTACTTC. It is translated as CASAASGRAGTQYF. The chain combines TRBV6-5 with TRBJ2-5; TRBD2 agrees at 12 bases. This CDR3 has 14 residues. CDR1 and CDR2 from the germline V gene are MNHEY and SVGAGI. Losses at the gene ends were 8 bases for V and 7 bases for J; bases not matched to a gene: 8.

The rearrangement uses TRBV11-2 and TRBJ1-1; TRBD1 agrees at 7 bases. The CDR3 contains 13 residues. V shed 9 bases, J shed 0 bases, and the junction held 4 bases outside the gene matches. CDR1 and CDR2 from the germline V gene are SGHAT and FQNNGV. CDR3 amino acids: CASMGQLNTEAFF. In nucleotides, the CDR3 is TGTGCCAGTATGGGACAGCTGAACACTGAAGCTTTCTTT.

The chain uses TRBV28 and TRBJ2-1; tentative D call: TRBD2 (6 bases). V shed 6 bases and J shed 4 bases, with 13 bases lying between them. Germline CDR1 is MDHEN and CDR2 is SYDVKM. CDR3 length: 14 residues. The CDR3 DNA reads TGTGCCAGCAGCACGGGAGATCTGTACAATGAGCAGTTCTTC. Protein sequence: CASSTGDLYNEQFF.